This T cell receptor beta chain was obtained from a study of read filtering for tumor transcriptome and immune sequencing. Study-wide points: RNA-seq captured clonotypes less deeply and reliably than IR-seq.

V was clipped by 5 bases and J by 0 bases, with 4 bases between them. This CDR3 spans 14 amino acids. Looked up from germline, CDR1 is KGHDR and CDR2 is SFDVKD. This clonotype was seen at least ten times. The antigen remains undetermined. This library used around 0.4 ug RNA and molecular barcoded adaptors spanning alpha/delta and beta/gamma chains. One entry per CDR3 protein results from TCRdb running MiXCR on the reads. The data contain fewer than 90,000 distinct CDR3 sequences, around an eighth of them singletons. Sequenced: a population of CD138-negative cells sorted from bone marrow. This receptor was obtained from a donor at least 40 years old with multiple myeloma. The chain couples TRBV24-1 to TRBJ2-6; D gene uncertain. The CDR3 loop reads CATSGSSGANVLTF. The CDR3, as DNA: TGTGCCACCAGTGGTAGCTCTGGGGCCAACGTCCTGACTTTC.